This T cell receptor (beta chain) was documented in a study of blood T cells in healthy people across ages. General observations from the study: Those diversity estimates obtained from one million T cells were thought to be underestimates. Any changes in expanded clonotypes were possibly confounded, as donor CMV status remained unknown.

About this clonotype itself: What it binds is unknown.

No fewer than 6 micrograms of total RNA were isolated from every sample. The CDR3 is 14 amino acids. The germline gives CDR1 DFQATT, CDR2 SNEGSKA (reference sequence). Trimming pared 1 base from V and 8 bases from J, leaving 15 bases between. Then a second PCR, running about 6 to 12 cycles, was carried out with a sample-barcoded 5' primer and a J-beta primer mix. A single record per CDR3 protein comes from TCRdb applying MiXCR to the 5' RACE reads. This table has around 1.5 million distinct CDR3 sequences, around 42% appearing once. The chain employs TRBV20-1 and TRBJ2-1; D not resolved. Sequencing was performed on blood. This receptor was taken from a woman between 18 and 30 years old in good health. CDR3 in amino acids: CSARAGSRTHEQFF. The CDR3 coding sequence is TGCAGTGCTAGAGCAGGCAGCCGTACACATGAGCAGTTCTTC.